The clone carrying this T cell receptor (beta chain) was recorded a few times. Its cognate antigen is unknown. The PCR ran on 60 Vbeta and 13 Jbeta primers. Using immunoSEQ multiplex PCR, the repertoire was profiled, and TCRdb retains in-frame clones only, with some absent. This table holds around 300,000 clones, about four fifths found once. The data stem from a study of cytomegalovirus exposure and HLA in healthy donors. The length of the CDR3 is 16 residues. Study-wide points: Per a later analysis, roughly 17,000 TCR beta sequences showed association with HLA alleles at 0.05 false discovery rate.

This TCR was recovered from a woman aged 40 to 50 in good health and CMV-seropositive. This chain links TRBV21-1 with TRBJ2-1; the tabulated D call, TRBD2, remains unverified against the DNA. TRBV21-1 is labeled a pseudogene. The sample comprised PBMCs. The CDR3 bases are TGTGCCAGCAGCCCCACGACTAGCGGGACCTACAATGAGCAGTTCTTC. It yields the protein CASSPTTSGTYNEQFF.